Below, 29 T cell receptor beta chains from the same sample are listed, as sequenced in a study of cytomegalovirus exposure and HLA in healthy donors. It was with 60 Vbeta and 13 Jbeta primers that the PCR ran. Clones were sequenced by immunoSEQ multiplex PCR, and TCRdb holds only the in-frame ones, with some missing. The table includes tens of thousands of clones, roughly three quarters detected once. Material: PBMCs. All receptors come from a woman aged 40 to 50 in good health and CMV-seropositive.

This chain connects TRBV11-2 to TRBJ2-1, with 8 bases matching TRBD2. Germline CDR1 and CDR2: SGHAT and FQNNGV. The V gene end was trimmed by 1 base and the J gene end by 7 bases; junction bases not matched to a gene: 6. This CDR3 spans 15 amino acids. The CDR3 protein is CASSLGVGGRNEQFF. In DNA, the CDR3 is TGTGCCAGCAGCTTAGGGGTGGGCGGGAGGAATGAGCAGTTCTTC.

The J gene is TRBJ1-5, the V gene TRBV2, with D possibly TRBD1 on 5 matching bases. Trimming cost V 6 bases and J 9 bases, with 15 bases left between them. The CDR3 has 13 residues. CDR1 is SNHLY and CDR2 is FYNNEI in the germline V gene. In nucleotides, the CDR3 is TGTGCCAGCAGGGGGGAGGTAAAGGGGCCCCAGCATTTT. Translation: CASRGEVKGPQHF.

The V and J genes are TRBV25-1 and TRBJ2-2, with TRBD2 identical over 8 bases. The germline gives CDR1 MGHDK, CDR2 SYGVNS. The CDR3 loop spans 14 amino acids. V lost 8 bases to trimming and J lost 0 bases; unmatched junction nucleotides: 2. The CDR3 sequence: CASRGGANTGELFF. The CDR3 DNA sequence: TGTGCCAGCCGGGGGGGCGCGAACACCGGGGAGCTGTTTTTT.

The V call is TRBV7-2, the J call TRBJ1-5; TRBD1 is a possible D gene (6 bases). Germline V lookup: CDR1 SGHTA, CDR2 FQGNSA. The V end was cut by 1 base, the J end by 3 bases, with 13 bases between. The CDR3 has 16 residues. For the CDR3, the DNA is TGTGCCAGCAGCTTAGGAACAGGGCCCCTCAATCAGCCCCAGCATTTT. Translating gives CASSLGTGPLNQPQHF.

As DNA, the CDR3 is TGTGCCAGCAGTGAAGGCAGTTGGACACCGTTTCAGCCCCAGCATTTT. This translates into CASSEGSWTPFQPQHF. The gene calls are TRBV6-1 and TRBJ1-5; tentative D call: TRBD1 (5 bases). CDR3 length equals 16 residues. From germline, CDR1 is MNHNS and CDR2 SASEGT. Trimming took off 1 base at V and 6 bases at J, with 16 bases between the two ends.

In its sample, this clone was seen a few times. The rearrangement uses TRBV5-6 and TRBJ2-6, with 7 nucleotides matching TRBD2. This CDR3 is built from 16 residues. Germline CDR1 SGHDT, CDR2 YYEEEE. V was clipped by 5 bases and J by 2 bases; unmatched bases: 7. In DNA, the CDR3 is TGTGCCAGCAGTTCAATAGCGGGCCCTGGGGCCAACGTCCTGACTTTC. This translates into CASSSIAGPGANVLTF.

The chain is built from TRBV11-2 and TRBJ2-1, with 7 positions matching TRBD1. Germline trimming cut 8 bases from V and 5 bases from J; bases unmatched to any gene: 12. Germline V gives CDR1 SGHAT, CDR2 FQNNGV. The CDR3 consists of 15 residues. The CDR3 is CASYSIRGIHNEQFF. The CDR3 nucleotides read TGTGCCAGCTACTCTATCAGGGGGATACACAATGAGCAGTTCTTC.

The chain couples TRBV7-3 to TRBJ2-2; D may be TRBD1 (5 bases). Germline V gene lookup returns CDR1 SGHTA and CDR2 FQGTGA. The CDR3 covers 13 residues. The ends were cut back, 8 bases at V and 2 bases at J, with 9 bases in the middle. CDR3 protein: CASGQGNTGELFF. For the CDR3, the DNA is TGTGCCAGCGGGCAGGGAAACACCGGGGAGCTGTTTTTT.

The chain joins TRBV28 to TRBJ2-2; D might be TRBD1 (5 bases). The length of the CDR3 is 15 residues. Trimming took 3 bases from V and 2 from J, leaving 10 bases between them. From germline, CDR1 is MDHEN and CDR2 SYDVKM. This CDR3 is CASSFGAPNTGELFF. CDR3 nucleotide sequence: TGTGCCAGCAGTTTTGGGGCACCCAACACCGGGGAGCTGTTTTTT.

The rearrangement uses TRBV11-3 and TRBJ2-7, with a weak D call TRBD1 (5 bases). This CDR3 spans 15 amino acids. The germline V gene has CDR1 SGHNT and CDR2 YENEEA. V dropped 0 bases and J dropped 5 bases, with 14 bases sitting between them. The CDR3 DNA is TGTGCCAGCAGCTTAGATGGCGCAGGGAATAACGAGCAGTACTTC. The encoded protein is CASSLDGAGNNEQYF.

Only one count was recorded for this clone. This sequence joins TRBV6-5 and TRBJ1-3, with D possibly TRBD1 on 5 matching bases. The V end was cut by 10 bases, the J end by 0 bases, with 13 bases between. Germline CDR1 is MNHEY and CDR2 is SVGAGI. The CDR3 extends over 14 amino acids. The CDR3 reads CATTDRNSGNTIYF. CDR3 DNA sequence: TGTGCCACCACCGACAGAAACTCTGGAAACACCATATATTTT.

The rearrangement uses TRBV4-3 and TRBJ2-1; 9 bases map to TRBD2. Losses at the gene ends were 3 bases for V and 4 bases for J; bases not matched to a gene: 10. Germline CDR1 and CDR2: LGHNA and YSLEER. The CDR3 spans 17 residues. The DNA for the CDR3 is TGCGCCAGCAGCCACCAACTCGAACTAGCGGGTTACAATGAGCAGTTCTTC. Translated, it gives CASSHQLELAGYNEQFF.

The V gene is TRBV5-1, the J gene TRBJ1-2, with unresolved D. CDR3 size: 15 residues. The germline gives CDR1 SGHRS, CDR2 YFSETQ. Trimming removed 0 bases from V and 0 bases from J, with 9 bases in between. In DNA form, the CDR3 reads TGCGCCAGCAGCTTGGGAGATCTCGCTAACTATGGCTACACCTTC. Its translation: CASSLGDLANYGYTF. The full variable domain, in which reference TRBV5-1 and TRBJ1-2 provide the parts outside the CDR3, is KAGVTQTPRYLIKTRGQQVTLSCSPISGHRSVSWYQQTPGQGLQFLFEYFSETQRNKGNFPGRFSGRQFSNSRSEMNVSTLELGDSALYLCASSLGDLANYGYTFGSGTRLTVV.

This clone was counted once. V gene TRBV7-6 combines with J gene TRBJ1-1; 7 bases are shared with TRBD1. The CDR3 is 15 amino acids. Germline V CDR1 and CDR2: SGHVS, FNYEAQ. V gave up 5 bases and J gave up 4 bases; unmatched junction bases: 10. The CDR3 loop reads CASSNSQGGGTEAFF. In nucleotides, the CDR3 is TGTGCCAGCAGCAATAGTCAGGGGGGAGGCACTGAAGCTTTCTTT.

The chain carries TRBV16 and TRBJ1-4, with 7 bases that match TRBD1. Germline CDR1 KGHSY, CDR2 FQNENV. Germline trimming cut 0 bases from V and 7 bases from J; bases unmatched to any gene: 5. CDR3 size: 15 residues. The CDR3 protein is CASSQSKGAGEKLFF. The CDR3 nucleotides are TGTGCCAGCAGCCAATCTAAGGGGGCAGGTGAAAAACTGTTTTTT. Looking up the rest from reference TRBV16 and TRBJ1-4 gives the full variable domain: GEEVAQTPKHLVRGEGQKAKLYCAPIKGHSYVFWYQQVLKNEFKFLISFQNENVFDETGMPKERFSAKCLPNSPCSLEIQATKLEDSAVYFCASSQSKGAGEKLFFGSGTQLSVL.

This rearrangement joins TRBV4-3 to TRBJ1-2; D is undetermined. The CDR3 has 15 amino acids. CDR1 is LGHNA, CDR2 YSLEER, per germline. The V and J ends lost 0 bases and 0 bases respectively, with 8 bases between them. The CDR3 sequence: CASSQESLANYGYTF. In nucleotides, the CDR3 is TGCGCCAGCAGCCAAGAATCCTTAGCTAACTATGGCTACACCTTC.

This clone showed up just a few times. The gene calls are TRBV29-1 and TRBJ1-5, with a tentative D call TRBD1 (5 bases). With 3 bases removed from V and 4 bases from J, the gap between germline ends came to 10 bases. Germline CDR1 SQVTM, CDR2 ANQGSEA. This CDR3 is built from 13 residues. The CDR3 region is CSVDQGRNQPQHF. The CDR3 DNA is TGCAGCGTTGACCAGGGTAGAAATCAGCCCCAGCATTTT.

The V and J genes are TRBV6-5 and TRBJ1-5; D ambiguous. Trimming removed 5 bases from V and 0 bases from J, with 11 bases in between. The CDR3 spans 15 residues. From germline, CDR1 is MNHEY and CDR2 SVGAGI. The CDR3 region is CASSQSLYSNQPQHF. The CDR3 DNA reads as TGTGCCAGCAGTCAATCCCTCTATAGCAATCAGCCCCAGCATTTT.

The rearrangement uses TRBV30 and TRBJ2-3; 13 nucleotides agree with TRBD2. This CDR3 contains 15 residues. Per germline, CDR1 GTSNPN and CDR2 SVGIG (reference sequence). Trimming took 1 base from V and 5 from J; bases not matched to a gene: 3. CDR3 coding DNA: TGTGCCTGGAGTGGAGGACTAGCGGGAGTAGATACGCAGTATTTT. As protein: CAWSGGLAGVDTQYF. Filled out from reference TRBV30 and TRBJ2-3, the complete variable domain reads SQTIHQWPATLVQPVGSPLSLECTVEGTSNPNLYWYRQAAGRGLQLLFYSVGIGQISSEVPQNLSASRPQDRQFILSSKKLLLSDSGFYLCAWSGGLAGVDTQYFGPGTRLTVL.

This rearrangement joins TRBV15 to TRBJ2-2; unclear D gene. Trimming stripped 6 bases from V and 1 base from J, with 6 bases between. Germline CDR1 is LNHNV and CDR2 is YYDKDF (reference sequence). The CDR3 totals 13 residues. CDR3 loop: CATSPKNTGELFF. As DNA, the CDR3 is TGTGCCACCAGTCCTAAGAACACCGGGGAGCTGTTTTTT. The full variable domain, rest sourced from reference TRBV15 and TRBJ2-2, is DAMVIQNPRYQVTQFGKPVTLSCSQTLNHNVMYWYQQKSSQAPKLLFHYYDKDFNNEADTPDNFQSRRPNTSFCFLDIRSPGLGDTAMYLCATSPKNTGELFFGEGSRLTVL.

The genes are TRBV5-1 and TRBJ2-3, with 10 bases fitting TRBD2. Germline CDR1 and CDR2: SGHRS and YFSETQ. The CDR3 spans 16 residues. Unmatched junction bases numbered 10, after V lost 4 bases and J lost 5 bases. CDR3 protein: CASSVLAGIEGDTQYF. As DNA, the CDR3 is TGCGCCAGCAGCGTACTAGCGGGGATAGAGGGAGATACGCAGTATTTT.

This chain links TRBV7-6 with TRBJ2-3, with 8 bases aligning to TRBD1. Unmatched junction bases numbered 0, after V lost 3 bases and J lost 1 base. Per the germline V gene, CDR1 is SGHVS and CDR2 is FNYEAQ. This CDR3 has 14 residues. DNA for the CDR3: TGTGCCAGCAGCTTGACAGGGGGCACAGATACGCAGTATTTT. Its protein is CASSLTGGTDTQYF.

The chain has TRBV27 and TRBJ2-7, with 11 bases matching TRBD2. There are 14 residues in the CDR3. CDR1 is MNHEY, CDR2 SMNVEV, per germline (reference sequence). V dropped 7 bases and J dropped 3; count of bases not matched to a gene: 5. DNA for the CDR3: TGTGCCAGCAATAGCGGGGGGGCGAACTACGAGCAGTACTTC. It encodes CASNSGGANYEQYF.

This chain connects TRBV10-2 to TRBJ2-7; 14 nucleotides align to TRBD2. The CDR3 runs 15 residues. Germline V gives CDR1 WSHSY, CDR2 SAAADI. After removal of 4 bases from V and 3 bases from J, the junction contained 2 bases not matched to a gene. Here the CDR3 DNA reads TGCGCCAGCAGTGTGGGACTAGCGGGGGTCTACGAGCAGTACTTC. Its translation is CASSVGLAGVYEQYF.

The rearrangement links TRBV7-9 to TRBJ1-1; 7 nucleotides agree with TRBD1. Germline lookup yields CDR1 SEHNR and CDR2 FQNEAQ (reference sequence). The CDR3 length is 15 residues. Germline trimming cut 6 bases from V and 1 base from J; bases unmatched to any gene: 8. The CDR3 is CASRPTGLANTEAFF. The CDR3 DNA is TGTGCCAGCAGACCGACAGGGTTGGCGAACACTGAAGCTTTCTTT.

This CDR3 is CASSLMATDTEAFF. CDR3 coding DNA: TGTGCCAGCAGTTTGATGGCGACAGACACTGAAGCTTTCTTT. This chain joins TRBV28 and TRBJ1-1; maybe TRBD1 (5 bases). CDR1 is MDHEN and CDR2 is SYDVKM in the germline V gene. This CDR3 region has 14 residues. Trimming removed 3 bases from V and 3 bases from J, with 11 bases in between. Supplemented by reference TRBV28 and TRBJ1-1, the full variable domain reads DVKVTQSSRYLVKRTGEKVFLECVQDMDHENMFWYRQDPGLGLRLIYFSYDVKMKEKGDIPEGYSVSREKKERFSLILESASTNQTSMYLCASSLMATDTEAFFGQGTRLTVV.

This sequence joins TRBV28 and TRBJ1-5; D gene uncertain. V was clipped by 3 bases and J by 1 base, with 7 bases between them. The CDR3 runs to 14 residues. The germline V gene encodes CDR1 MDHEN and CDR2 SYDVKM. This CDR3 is CASSLAQSNQPQHF. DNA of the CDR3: TGTGCCAGCAGTTTGGCCCAAAGCAATCAGCCCCAGCATTTT.

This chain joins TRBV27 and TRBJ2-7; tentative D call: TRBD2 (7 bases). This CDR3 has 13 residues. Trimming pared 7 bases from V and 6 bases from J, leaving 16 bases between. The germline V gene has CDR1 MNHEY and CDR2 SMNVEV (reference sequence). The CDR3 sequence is CASTTRGGGEQYF. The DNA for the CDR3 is TGTGCCAGCACCACAAGGGGGGGCGGCGAGCAGTACTTC.

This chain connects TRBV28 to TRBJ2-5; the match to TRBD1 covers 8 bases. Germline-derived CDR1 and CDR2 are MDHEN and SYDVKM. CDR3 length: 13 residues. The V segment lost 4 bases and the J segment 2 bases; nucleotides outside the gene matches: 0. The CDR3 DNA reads TGTGCCAGCAGTTACAGGGGGCAAGAGACCCAGTACTTC. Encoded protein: CASSYRGQETQYF.